A selection of T cell receptor beta chains follows, all from one sample in a study of blood T cell repertoires in COVID-19. Assay used: immunoSEQ multiplex PCR; TCRdb lists only in-frame clones, some missing. The sample has 150,000 or so clones, more than 75% seen once. Sequences were obtained from PBMCs or T cells enriched from blood (not recorded which). These receptor sequences come from a human donor with acute COVID-19. The donor label of this sample is uncertain. CDR3s include the opening cysteine and the closing phenylalanine or tryptophan. Each record gives: V gene, clone size, J gene, D gene, CDR3 protein, CDR3 DNA. A D gene is named only where the DNA matches it firmly. Size values are once, few and many counts, or a class for expanded clones, and some rows have none.

>TRBV14|NA|TRBJ2-3|TRBD1
CATNPPGQGYTDTQYF
TGTGCCACTAACCCGCCGGGACAGGGGTACACAGATACGCAGTATTTT
>TRBV19|few|TRBJ2-2|TRBD1
CASSLWGQGAGELFF
TGTGCCAGTAGTCTCTGGGGACAGGGAGCCGGGGAGCTGTTTTTT
>TRBV6-4|NA|TRBJ2-7|NA
CASSDLAGASYEQYF
TGTGCCAGCAGTGACTTGGCGGGGGCTTCCTACGAGCAGTACTTC
>TRBV2|NA|TRBJ2-5|TRBD1
CASSLLTGGRETQYF
TGTGCCAGCAGTTTGCTGACAGGGGGGAGGGAGACCCAGTACTTC
>TRBV6-1|NA|TRBJ1-2|TRBD1
CASSALAQGGGYGYTF
TGTGCCAGCAGTGCGCTGGCACAGGGGGGCGGCTATGGCTACACCTTC
>TRBV5-1|NA|TRBJ1-6|NA
CASSLGQLNSPLHF
TGCGCCAGCAGCTTGGGACAGCTTAATTCACCCCTCCACTTT
>TRBV14|NA|TRBJ2-5|NA
CASSQEASIPLETQYF
TGTGCCAGCAGCCAAGAAGCAAGTATACCGTTAGAGACCCAGTACTTC
>TRBV27|NA|TRBJ1-2|NA
CASSLSSGGYYGYTF
TGTGCCAGCAGTTTATCGAGTGGAGGGTACTATGGCTACACCTTC
>TRBV9|medium-sized|TRBJ1-2|NA
CASSVEEGVGYTF
TGTGCCAGCAGCGTAGAGGAAGGGGTCGGCTACACCTTC
>TRBV6-1|NA|TRBJ1-5|NA
CASSETVGQPQHF
TGTGCCAGCAGTGAAACGGTCGGTCAGCCCCAGCATTTT
>TRBV7-9|NA|TRBJ2-1|NA
CASSRQGWASNEQFF
TGTGCCAGCAGCCGGCAGGGATGGGCGAGCAATGAGCAGTTCTTC
>TRBV27|NA|TRBJ2-5|TRBD1
CASSRGAGQGARETQYF
TGTGCCAGCAGTCGCGGGGCGGGACAGGGGGCTCGGGAGACCCAGTACTTC
>TRBV7-3|NA|TRBJ2-6|TRBD1
CASSPRGTGGSGANVLTF
TGTGCCAGCAGCCCCCGAGGGACAGGGGGCAGTGGGGCCAACGTCCTGACTTTC
>TRBV4-1|NA|TRBJ1-5|TRBD1
CASSHGQGARSNQPQHF
TGCGCCAGCAGCCACGGACAGGGGGCAAGGAGCAATCAGCCCCAGCATTTT
>TRBV10-1|NA|TRBJ1-2|NA
CASSDDPAVGYTF
TGCGCCAGCAGTGATGACCCGGCGGTCGGCTACACCTTC
>TRBV7-3|NA|TRBJ1-2|NA
CASSLDGAGSYTF
TGTGCCAGCAGCTTAGATGGGGCAGGAAGCTACACCTTC
>TRBV30|NA|TRBJ1-1|NA
CAWRKLGGIEAFF
TGTGCCTGGAGAAAACTTGGCGGGATTGAAGCTTTCTTT
>TRBV4-1|once|TRBJ1-1|NA
CASSQGGSRGGNTEAFF
TGCGCCAGCAGCCAAGGAGGGAGTAGGGGGGGGAACACTGAAGCTTTCTTT
>TRBV25-1|NA|TRBJ1-2|TRBD1
CASSEHPGQGASGYTF
TGTGCCAGCAGTGAACATCCGGGACAGGGGGCCAGTGGCTACACCTTC
>TRBV7-6|NA|TRBJ2-3|TRBD1
CASSLVGQGPRANTQYF
TGTGCCAGCAGCTTAGTGGGACAGGGCCCTAGAGCGAATACGCAGTATTTT
>TRBV4-1|NA|TRBJ1-1|NA
CASSQGRVSTEAFF
TGCGCCAGCAGCCAAGGCAGGGTGAGCACTGAAGCTTTCTTT
>TRBV30|NA|TRBJ1-5|NA
CAWSVRGRGNQPQHF
TGTGCCTGGAGTGTCAGGGGACGGGGCAATCAGCCCCAGCATTTT
>TRBV5-1|NA|TRBJ2-1|TRBD2
CASSPGLAEYNEQFF
TGCGCCAGCAGCCCGGGACTAGCGGAGTACAATGAGCAGTTCTTC
>TRBV7-9|NA|TRBJ2-4|NA
CASRSDYRGRENIQYF
TGTGCCAGCAGGTCGGACTACAGGGGGAGGGAAAACATTCAGTACTTC
>TRBV29-1|NA|TRBJ2-5|NA
CSVAGGAWVETQYF
TGCAGCGTTGCTGGGGGGGCTTGGGTAGAGACCCAGTACTTC
>TRBV3-1/TRBV3-2|few|TRBJ1-2|NA
CASSPRGFYGYTF
TGTGCCAGCAGCCCCAGGGGATTCTATGGCTACACCTTC
>TRBV6-4|few|TRBJ2-3|TRBD1
CASSEGQGSTDTQYF
TGTGCCAGCAGTGAAGGACAGGGTAGCACAGATACGCAGTATTTT
>TRBV7-2|once|TRBJ1-4|TRBD1
CASSPTGFNEKLFF
TGTGCCAGCAGCCCGACAGGGTTTAATGAAAAACTGTTTTTT
>TRBV5-1|NA|TRBJ2-5|NA
CASSSKPGVFETQYF
TGCGCCAGCAGCTCGAAACCAGGGGTGTTTGAGACCCAGTACTTC
>TRBV6-5|NA|TRBJ2-5|TRBD2
CASSREGVQETQYF
TGTGCCAGCAGTCGGGAGGGGGTACAAGAGACCCAGTACTTC
>TRBV18|NA|TRBJ1-3|TRBD1
CASSPLDRGNGNTIYF
TGTGCCAGCTCACCTCTCGACAGGGGTAATGGAAACACCATATATTTT
>TRBV3-1/TRBV3-2|NA|TRBJ2-2|NA
CASSQEGTGEEEELFF
TGTGCCAGCAGCCAAGAAGGAACAGGGGAGGAGGAGGAGCTGTTTTTT
>TRBV29-1|NA|TRBJ2-3|TRBD2
CSESLAASTDTQYF
TGCAGCGAGAGTCTAGCGGCTAGCACAGATACGCAGTATTTT
>TRBV7-8|once|TRBJ1-2|NA
CASSFYQDPYGYTF
TGTGCCAGCAGCTTTTACCAGGATCCCTATGGCTACACCTTC
>TRBV5-1|NA|TRBJ1-2|NA
CASSLEGLGGYTF
TGCGCCAGCAGCTTGGAAGGTCTCGGGGGCTACACCTTC
>TRBV2|NA|TRBJ1-5|NA
CASSGDKSQHF
TGTGCCAGCAGTGGCGACAAGTCCCAGCATTTT
>TRBV9|NA|TRBJ2-7|NA
CASSVAYEQYF
TGTGCCAGCAGCGTAGCTTACGAGCAGTACTTC